These 24 T cell receptor beta chains originate from one sample sequenced in a study of blood T cells in healthy people across ages. The use of a sample-barcoded 5' primer and a J-beta primer mix characterized a second PCR of roughly 6 to 11 cycles. TCRdb reprocessed the 5' RACE reads with MiXCR, giving one entry per CDR3 protein. The sample lists about a million distinct CDR3 sequences, roughly 51% occurring once. Sequencing was carried out using blood. Receptors originate from a woman aged 55-70 years in good health.

The chain couples TRBV20-1 to TRBJ2-3; TRBD2 aligns across 9 bases. The CDR3 loop spans 15 amino acids. V gave up 3 bases and J gave up 2 bases; unmatched junction bases: 6. CDR1 and CDR2 from the germline V gene are DFQATT and SNEGSKA (reference sequence). The CDR3 loop is CSASSLAGNTDTQYF. In DNA, the CDR3 is TGCAGTGCTAGCAGTCTAGCGGGGAACACAGATACGCAGTATTTT.

This clonotype has just a few counts. The chain joins TRBV4-2 to TRBJ2-3; possibly TRBD2 for D (6 bases). This CDR3 has 18 residues. Trimming removed 4 bases from V and 3 bases from J, with 23 bases in between. The germline gives CDR1 LGHNA, CDR2 YNFKEQ. In nucleotides, the CDR3 is TGTGCCAGCAGCCGGGAGCCCCGCGCCGGGAGTTCGACAGATACGCAGTATTTT. This codes for CASSREPRAGSSTDTQYF.

This clonotype has a handful of counts. V gene TRBV20-1 combines with J gene TRBJ2-4, with D possibly matching TRBD1 (5 bases). Near its end, the DNA agrees better with TRBJ2-7, so the J call may be wrong. This CDR3 region has 13 residues. CDR1 and CDR2 (germline): DFQATT, SNEGSKA (reference sequence). The CDR3 sequence: CSARDSRAYEQYF. Here the CDR3 DNA reads TGCAGTGCTAGAGATTCCAGGGCTTACGAGCAGTACTTC.

This clonotype was observed a few times. The chain employs TRBV7-2 and TRBJ2-7; 10 nucleotides agree with TRBD2. The CDR3 loop spans 15 amino acids. CDR1 and CDR2 (germline): SGHTA, FQGNSA. The V segment lost 5 bases and the J segment 4 bases; nucleotides outside the gene matches: 8. CDR3 residues: CASSQVSGRAYEQYF. The CDR3 nucleotides are TGTGCCAGCAGCCAAGTAAGCGGGAGGGCTTACGAGCAGTACTTC.

This clonotype was seen more than once but under ten times. The J gene is TRBJ2-3, the V gene TRBV5-1, with D tentatively TRBD2 (6 bases). The CDR3 length is 13 residues. The V and J ends lost 4 bases and 6 bases respectively, with 12 bases between them. Per the germline V gene, CDR1 is SGHRS and CDR2 is YFSETQ. The CDR3 DNA is TGCGCCAGCAGCCCACCGGGGGTGGATACGCAGTATTTT. This translates into CASSPPGVDTQYF.

V usage is TRBV5-1 and J usage is TRBJ2-2, with D perhaps assigned TRBD1 or TRBD2 (5 bases each). CDR1 and CDR2 from the germline V gene are SGHRS and YFSETQ. V was pared by 3 bases and J by 1 base, with 13 bases between. The CDR3 has 16 residues. The chain's CDR3 is CASSYEGTQNTGELFF. In DNA form, the CDR3 reads TGCGCCAGCAGCTATGAGGGGACCCAGAACACCGGGGAGCTGTTTTTT.

This rearrangement joins TRBV20-1 to TRBJ2-5; the D gene could be TRBD1 or TRBD2 (5 bases each). Trimming removed 3 bases at V and 2 bases at J, with 16 bases between. Germline assignment: CDR1 DFQATT and CDR2 SNEGSKA (reference sequence). This CDR3 spans 15 amino acids. The CDR3 region has the DNA TGCAGTGCTAGGGACCTTAGGGACGGGCAAGAGACCCAGTACTTC. Amino acid sequence: CSARDLRDGQETQYF.

The V call is TRBV4-2, the J call TRBJ1-5; TRBD1 is a possible D gene (6 bases). The germline CDR1 and CDR2 sequences are LGHNA and YNFKEQ. The CDR3 is 16 amino acids. V dropped 1 base and J dropped 7 bases, with 17 bases sitting between them. The CDR3 sequence is CASSQAPGGRGQPQHF. Written as DNA, the CDR3 is TGTGCCAGCAGCCAAGCCCCGGGGGGGCGAGGACAGCCCCAGCATTTT.

The rearrangement links TRBV20-1 to TRBJ2-7, with D perhaps matching TRBD2 (5 bases). The CDR3 has 14 residues. V was trimmed by 6 bases and J by 7 bases, leaving 22 bases between them. CDR1 is DFQATT, CDR2 SNEGSKA, per germline (reference sequence). The CDR3, as DNA: TGCAGTGCCAACCGTCTAGCCGACTACAATGAGCAGTACTTC. This encodes CSANRLADYNEQYF.

This clonotype was counted between two and nine times. The V call is TRBV28, the J call TRBJ1-2; D ambiguous. The CDR3 is made up of 15 amino acids. Germline-derived CDR1 and CDR2 are MDHEN and SYDVKM. The germline V and J ends were trimmed by 5 bases and 0 bases, with 13 bases remaining between them. The CDR3 spells CASSPTGRTNYGYTF. The CDR3 DNA is TGTGCCAGCAGTCCGACCGGACGTACTAACTATGGCTACACCTTC.

The V call is TRBV29-1, the J call TRBJ2-1, with 11 bases identical to TRBD2. The V segment lost 5 bases and the J segment 6 bases; nucleotides outside the gene matches: 9. Germline V gives CDR1 SQVTM, CDR2 ANQGSEA. This CDR3 contains 15 residues. Here the CDR3 reads CSVSPGSGRGNEQFF. The CDR3 coding sequence is TGCAGCGTTTCCCCGGGTAGCGGGAGGGGCAATGAGCAGTTCTTC.

The chain links TRBV20-1 to TRBJ2-1; possibly TRBD1 for D (7 bases). Deletions cut 7 bases from V and 6 bases from J, with 19 bases between. The CDR3 sequence is 14 residues long. Looked up from germline, CDR1 is DFQATT and CDR2 is SNEGSKA (reference sequence). The CDR3 DNA follows: TGCAGTGTGGATCCTTGGAGGGGGCCCAATGAGCAGTTCTTC. Its translation: CSVDPWRGPNEQFF.

This chain connects TRBV4-2 to TRBJ1-5; D unresolved. Germline-derived CDR1 and CDR2 are LGHNA and YNFKEQ. Deletions cut 8 bases from V and 3 bases from J, with 8 bases between. This CDR3 region has 12 residues. The CDR3 DNA follows: TGTGCCAGCGGACGGAACAATCAGCCCCAGCATTTT. Translating it yields CASGRNNQPQHF.

This clonotype was counted ten times or more. The V gene is TRBV29-1, the J gene TRBJ2-3; a weak D match, TRBD2 (6 bases). CDR1 and CDR2 (germline): SQVTM, ANQGSEA. V lost 4 bases and J 3 bases, leaving 11 bases between the germline ends. CDR3 length: 13 amino acids. CDR3 nucleotide sequence: TGCAGCGTTGTGTTAGCGGCGACAGATACGCAGTATTTT. Protein product: CSVVLAATDTQYF.

The V and J genes are TRBV29-1 and TRBJ2-2; D possibly matches TRBD1 or TRBD2 (5 bases each). Germline V gives CDR1 SQVTM, CDR2 ANQGSEA. The V end was cut by 6 bases, the J end by 5 bases, with 13 bases between. The CDR3 spans 13 residues. The CDR3 protein is CSVNEEGTGELFF. CDR3 nucleotide sequence: TGCAGCGTGAACGAAGAGGGGACCGGGGAGCTGTTTTTT.

The CDR3 coding sequence is TGTGCCAGCAGCCAGGAGACAGGGAGAAAGCGCGAGCAGTACTTC. Its protein is CASSQETGRKREQYF. J is TRBJ2-7 and V is TRBV4-2; 7 bases are a match to TRBD1. The V and J ends lost 3 bases and 6 bases, in that order; junction bases with no gene match: 11. Germline V gene data show CDR1 as LGHNA and CDR2 as YNFKEQ. The CDR3 is made up of 15 amino acids.

The chain employs TRBV7-8 and TRBJ2-1; tentative D call: TRBD2 (6 bases). Germline V gene lookup returns CDR1 SGHVS and CDR2 FQNEAQ. This CDR3 contains 14 residues. The germline V and J ends were trimmed by 5 bases and 15 bases, with 23 bases remaining between them. The CDR3 spells CASSLYIQAGATFF. DNA of the CDR3: TGTGCCAGCAGCCTCTACATACAAGCGGGTGCGACGTTCTTC.

The J gene is TRBJ1-1, the V gene TRBV12-3 or TRBV12-4; D might be TRBD1 (6 bases). This CDR3 region has 14 residues. The V end lost 3 bases, the J end lost 7 bases, and 15 bases lay between the germline ends. The chain's CDR3 is CASSLGDTPHEAFF. CDR3 nucleotides: TGTGCCAGCAGTTTGGGGGACACCCCCCATGAAGCTTTCTTT.

The V and J genes are TRBV20-1 and TRBJ2-1, with 8 bases fitting TRBD1. TRBJ2-7 matches the DNA end more closely, so the J call is doubtful. The CDR3 length is 14 residues. Germline CDR1 DFQATT, CDR2 SNEGSKA (reference sequence). CDR3 in amino acids: CSAYTGGSVNEQYF. The CDR3 DNA follows: TGCAGTGCTTATACAGGGGGAAGCGTCAATGAGCAGTACTTC.

The rearrangement uses TRBV28 and TRBJ2-5; 8 positions match TRBD1. The CDR3 extends over 17 amino acids. Germline V gene lookup returns CDR1 MDHEN and CDR2 SYDVKM. The J segment lost 4 bases and the V segment lost 3 bases, leaving 13 bases of the junction unmatched. The CDR3 DNA is TGTGCCAGCAGTTTTGGGCCCCTCAGGGGGCGCTTAGAGACCCAGTACTTC. Translated: CASSFGPLRGRLETQYF.

This rearrangement joins TRBV6-1 to TRBJ2-3; TRBD2 might be the D (6 bases). The germline V gene has CDR1 MNHNS and CDR2 SASEGT. This CDR3 is 15 amino acids long. V dropped 0 bases and J dropped 1 base, with 8 bases sitting between them. For the CDR3, the DNA is TGTGCCAGCAGTGAAGCTTGGAGGGGCACAGATACGCAGTATTTT. It codes for CASSEAWRGTDTQYF.

This chain links TRBV12-3 or TRBV12-4 with TRBJ2-1; 10 bases line up with TRBD2. J was trimmed by 5 bases and V by 7 bases; bases with no gene match: 5. The CDR3 contains 14 residues. Here the CDR3 reads CASNPGLANNEQFF. In DNA, the CDR3 is TGTGCCAGCAACCCGGGACTAGCGAACAATGAGCAGTTCTTC.

V and J are TRBV20-1 and TRBJ2-5; 7 nucleotides agree with TRBD2. After removal of 3 bases from V and 2 bases from J, the junction contained 9 bases not matched to a gene. CDR1 is DFQATT, CDR2 SNEGSKA, per germline (reference sequence). The CDR3 is made up of 15 amino acids. CDR3 nucleotide sequence: TGCAGTGCTAGGAAGGGACTATTTTCTCAAGAGACCCAGTACTTC. Encoded protein: CSARKGLFSQETQYF.

A few counts support this clonotype. This chain uses TRBV14 with TRBJ2-3; D possibly corresponds to TRBD1 (6 bases). This CDR3 has 15 residues. Trimming stripped 2 bases from V and 0 bases from J, with 9 bases between. Germline CDR1 and CDR2: SGHDN and FVKESK. The CDR3 DNA reads as TGTGCCAGCAGCCAAACAGGGTGGAGCACAGATACGCAGTATTTT. Its translation is CASSQTGWSTDTQYF.